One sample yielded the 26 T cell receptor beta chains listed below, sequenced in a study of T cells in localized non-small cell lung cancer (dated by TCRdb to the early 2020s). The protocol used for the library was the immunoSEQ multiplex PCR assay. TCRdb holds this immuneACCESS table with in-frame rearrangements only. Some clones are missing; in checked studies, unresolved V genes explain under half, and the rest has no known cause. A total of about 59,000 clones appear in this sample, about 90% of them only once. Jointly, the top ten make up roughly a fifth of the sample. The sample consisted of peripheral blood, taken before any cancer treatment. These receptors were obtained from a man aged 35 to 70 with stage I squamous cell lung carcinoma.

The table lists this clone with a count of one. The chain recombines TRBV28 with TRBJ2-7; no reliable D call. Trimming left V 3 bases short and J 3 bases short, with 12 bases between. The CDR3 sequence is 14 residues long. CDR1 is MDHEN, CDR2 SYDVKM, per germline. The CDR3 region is CASSFYRAHYEQYF. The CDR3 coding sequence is TGTGCCAGCAGTTTCTATCGAGCGCACTACGAGCAGTACTTC. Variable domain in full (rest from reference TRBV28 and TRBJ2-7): DVKVTQSSRYLVKRTGEKVFLECVQDMDHENMFWYRQDPGLGLRLIYFSYDVKMKEKGDIPEGYSVSREKKERFSLILESASTNQTSMYLCASSFYRAHYEQYFGPGTRLTVT.

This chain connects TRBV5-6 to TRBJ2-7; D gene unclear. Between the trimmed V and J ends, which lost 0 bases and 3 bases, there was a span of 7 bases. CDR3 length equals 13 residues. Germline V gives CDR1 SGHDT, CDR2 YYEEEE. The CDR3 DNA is TGTGCCAGCAGCTTGGGTCTTGTCTACGAGCAGTACTTC. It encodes CASSLGLVYEQYF.

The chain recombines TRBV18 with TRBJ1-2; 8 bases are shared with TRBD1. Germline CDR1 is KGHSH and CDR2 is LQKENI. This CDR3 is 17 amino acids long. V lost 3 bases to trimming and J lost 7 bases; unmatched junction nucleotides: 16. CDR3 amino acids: CASSPAQGAAQSSGYTF. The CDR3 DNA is TGTGCCAGCTCACCGGCGCAGGGGGCAGCGCAGAGTTCTGGCTACACCTTC.

CDR3 amino acids: CASSQFGRNSDTIYF. CDR3 nucleotide sequence: TGCGCCAGCAGTCAATTTGGGCGAAATTCAGACACCATATATTTT. The chain uses TRBV23-1 and TRBJ1-3; no firm D call. TRBV23-1 is flagged as an ORF with uncertain function. Trimming removed 1 base at V and 8 bases at J, with 15 bases between. CDR3 size: 15 residues.

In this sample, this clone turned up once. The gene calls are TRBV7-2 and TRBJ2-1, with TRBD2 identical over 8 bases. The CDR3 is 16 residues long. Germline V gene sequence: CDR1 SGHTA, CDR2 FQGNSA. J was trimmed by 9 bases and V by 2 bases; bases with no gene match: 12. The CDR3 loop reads CASSLTSGPPSIEQFF. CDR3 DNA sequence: TGTGCCAGCAGCTTAACTAGCGGACCCCCCAGCATTGAGCAGTTCTTC. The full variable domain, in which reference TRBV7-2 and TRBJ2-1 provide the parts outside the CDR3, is GAGVSQSPSNKVTEKGKDVELRCDPISGHTALYWYRQSLGQGLEFLIYFQGNSAPDKSGLPSDRFSAERTGGSVSTLTIQRTQQEDSAVYLCASSLTSGPPSIEQFFGPGTRLTVL.

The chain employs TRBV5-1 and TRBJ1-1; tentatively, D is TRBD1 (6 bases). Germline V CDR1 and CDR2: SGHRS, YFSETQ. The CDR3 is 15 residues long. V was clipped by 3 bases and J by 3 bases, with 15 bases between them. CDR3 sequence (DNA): TGCGCCAGCAGCTGGGGGCGACAGGACTACACTGAAGCTTTCTTT. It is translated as CASSWGRQDYTEAFF.

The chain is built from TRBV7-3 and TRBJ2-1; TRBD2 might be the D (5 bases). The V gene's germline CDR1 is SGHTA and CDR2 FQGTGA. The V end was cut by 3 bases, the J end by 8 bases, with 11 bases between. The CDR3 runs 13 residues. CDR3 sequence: CASSFRPEDEQFF. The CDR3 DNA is TGTGCCAGCAGCTTTCGGCCGGAGGATGAGCAGTTCTTC.

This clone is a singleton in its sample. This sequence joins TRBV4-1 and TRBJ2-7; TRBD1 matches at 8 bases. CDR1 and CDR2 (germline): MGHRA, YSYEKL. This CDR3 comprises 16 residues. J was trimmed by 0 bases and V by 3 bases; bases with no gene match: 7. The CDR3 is CASSHRPTGASYEQYF. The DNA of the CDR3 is TGCGCCAGCAGCCACCGCCCGACAGGGGCCTCCTACGAGCAGTACTTC.

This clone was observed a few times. CDR3 residues: CASSRQGEINYGYTF. For the CDR3, the DNA is TGTGCCAGCAGCAGACAGGGAGAGATCAACTATGGCTACACCTTC. The chain recombines TRBV9 with TRBJ1-2, with 7 bases identical to TRBD1. The CDR3 has 15 residues. Germline values: CDR1 SGDLS, CDR2 YYNGEE. Germline trimming cut 4 bases from V and 2 bases from J; bases unmatched to any gene: 8.

DNA for the CDR3: TGCGCCAGCAGCTTGCTCGGGACCTATTTAGCCAAAAACATTCAGTACTTC. Translation gives CASSLLGTYLAKNIQYF. The chain carries TRBV5-1 and TRBJ2-4; D tentatively reads TRBD1 or TRBD2 (5 bases each). This CDR3 has 17 residues. In germline, CDR1 is SGHRS, CDR2 YFSETQ. Trimming removed 1 base from V and 0 bases from J, with 14 bases in between. Variable domain in full (rest from reference TRBV5-1 and TRBJ2-4): KAGVTQTPRYLIKTRGQQVTLSCSPISGHRSVSWYQQTPGQGLQFLFEYFSETQRNKGNFPGRFSGRQFSNSRSEMNVSTLELGDSALYLCASSLLGTYLAKNIQYFGAGTRLSVL.

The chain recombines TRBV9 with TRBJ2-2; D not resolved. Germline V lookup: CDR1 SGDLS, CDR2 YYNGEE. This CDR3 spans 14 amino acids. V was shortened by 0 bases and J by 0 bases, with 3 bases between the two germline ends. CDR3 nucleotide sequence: TGTGCCAGCAGCGTAGTGGCGAACACCGGGGAGCTGTTTTTT. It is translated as CASSVVANTGELFF.

The CDR3 region is CASSLWSSYNEQFF. In DNA, the CDR3 is TGTGCCAGCAGCCTGTGGAGTTCCTACAATGAGCAGTTCTTC. V is TRBV13 and J is TRBJ2-1; D ambiguous. The V and J ends lost 5 bases and 1 base respectively, with 9 bases between them. The CDR3 is made up of 14 amino acids. Germline-derived CDR1 and CDR2 are PRHDT and FYEKMQ (reference sequence).

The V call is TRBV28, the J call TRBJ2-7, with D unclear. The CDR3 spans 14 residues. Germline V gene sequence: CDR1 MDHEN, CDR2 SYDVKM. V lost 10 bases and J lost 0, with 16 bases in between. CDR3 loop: CATLKGQASYEQYF. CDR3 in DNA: TGTGCCACCCTGAAAGGGCAAGCCTCCTACGAGCAGTACTTC.

CDR3 loop: CASRPGDYEQYF. The DNA of the CDR3 is TGTGCCAGCAGACCAGGGGACTACGAGCAGTACTTC. The rearrangement links TRBV7-9 to TRBJ2-7; D perhaps matches TRBD1 (6 bases). Germline values: CDR1 SEHNR, CDR2 FQNEAQ (reference sequence). The CDR3 is 12 amino acids. V lost 6 bases, J lost 3 bases, and 9 bases lay in between.

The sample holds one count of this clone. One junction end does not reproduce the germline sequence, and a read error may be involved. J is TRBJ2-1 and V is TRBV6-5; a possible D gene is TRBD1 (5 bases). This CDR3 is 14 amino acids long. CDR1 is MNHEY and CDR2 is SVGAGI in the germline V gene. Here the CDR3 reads CASSYMGLYDEQFF. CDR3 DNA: TGTGCCAGCAGTTACATGGGGCTCTACGATGAGCAGTTCTTC.

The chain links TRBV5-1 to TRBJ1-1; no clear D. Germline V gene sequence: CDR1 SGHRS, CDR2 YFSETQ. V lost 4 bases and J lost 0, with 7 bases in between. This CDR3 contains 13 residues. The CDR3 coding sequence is TGCGCCAGCAGCCAGACGGTGAACACTGAAGCTTTCTTT. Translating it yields CASSQTVNTEAFF.

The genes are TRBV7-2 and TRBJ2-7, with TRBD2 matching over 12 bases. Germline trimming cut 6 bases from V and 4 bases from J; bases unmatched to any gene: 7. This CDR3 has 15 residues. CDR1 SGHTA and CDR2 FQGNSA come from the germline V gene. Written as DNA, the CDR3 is TGTGCCAGCAGTACAGGACTAGCGGGACTATACGAGCAGTACTTC. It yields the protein CASSTGLAGLYEQYF. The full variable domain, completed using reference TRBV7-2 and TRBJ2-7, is GAGVSQSPSNKVTEKGKDVELRCDPISGHTALYWYRQSLGQGLEFLIYFQGNSAPDKSGLPSDRFSAERTGGSVSTLTIQRTQQEDSAVYLCASSTGLAGLYEQYFGPGTRLTVT.

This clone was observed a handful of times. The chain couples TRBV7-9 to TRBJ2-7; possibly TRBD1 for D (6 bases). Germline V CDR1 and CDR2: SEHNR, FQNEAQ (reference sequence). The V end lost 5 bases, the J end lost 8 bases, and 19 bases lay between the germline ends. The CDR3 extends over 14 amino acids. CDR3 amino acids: CASSPGTPQRQQYF. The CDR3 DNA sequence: TGTGCCAGCAGCCCCGGGACACCCCAGCGCCAGCAGTACTTC.

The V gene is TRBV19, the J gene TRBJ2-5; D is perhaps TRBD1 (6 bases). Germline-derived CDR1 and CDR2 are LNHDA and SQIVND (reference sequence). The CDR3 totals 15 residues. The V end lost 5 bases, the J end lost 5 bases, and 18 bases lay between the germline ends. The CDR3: CASSPSLGQWETQYF. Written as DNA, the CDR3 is TGTGCCAGTAGTCCAAGCCTTGGACAGTGGGAGACCCAGTACTTC.

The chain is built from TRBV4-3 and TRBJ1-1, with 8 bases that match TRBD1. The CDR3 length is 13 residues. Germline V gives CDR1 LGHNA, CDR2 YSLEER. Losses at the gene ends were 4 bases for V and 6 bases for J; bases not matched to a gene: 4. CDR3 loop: CASSLKQGAEAFF. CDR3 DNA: TGCGCCAGCAGCCTTAAACAGGGGGCTGAAGCTTTCTTT.

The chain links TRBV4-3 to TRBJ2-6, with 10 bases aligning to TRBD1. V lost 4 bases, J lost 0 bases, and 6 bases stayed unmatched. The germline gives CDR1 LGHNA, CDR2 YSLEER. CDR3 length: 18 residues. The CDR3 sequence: CASSRARTGGSGANVLTF. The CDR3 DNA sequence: TGCGCCAGCAGCCGGGCCCGGACAGGGGGCTCTGGGGCCAACGTCCTGACTTTC.

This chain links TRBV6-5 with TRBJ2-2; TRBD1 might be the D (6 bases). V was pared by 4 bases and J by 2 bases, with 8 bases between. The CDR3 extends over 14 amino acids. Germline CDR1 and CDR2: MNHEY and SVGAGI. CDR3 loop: CASSSGQNTGELFF. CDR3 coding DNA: TGTGCCAGCAGTTCGGGACAAAACACCGGGGAGCTGTTTTTT.

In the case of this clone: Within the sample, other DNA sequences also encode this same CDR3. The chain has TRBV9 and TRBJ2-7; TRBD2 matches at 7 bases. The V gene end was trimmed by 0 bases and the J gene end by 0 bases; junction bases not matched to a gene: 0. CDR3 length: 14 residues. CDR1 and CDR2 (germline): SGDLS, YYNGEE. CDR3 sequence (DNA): TGTGCCAGCAGCGTAGGCGGGAGCTCCTACGAGCAGTACTTC. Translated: CASSVGGSSYEQYF.

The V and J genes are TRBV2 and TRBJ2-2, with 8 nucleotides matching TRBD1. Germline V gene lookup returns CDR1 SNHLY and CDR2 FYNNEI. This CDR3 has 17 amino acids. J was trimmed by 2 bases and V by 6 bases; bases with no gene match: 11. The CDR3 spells CASSVWTGKGNTGELFF. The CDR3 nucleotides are TGTGCCAGCAGCGTGTGGACAGGGAAGGGTAACACCGGGGAGCTGTTTTTT.

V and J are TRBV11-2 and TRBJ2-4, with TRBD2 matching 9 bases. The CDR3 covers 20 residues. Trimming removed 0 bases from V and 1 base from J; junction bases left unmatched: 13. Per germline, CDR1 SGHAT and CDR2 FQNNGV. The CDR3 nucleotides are TGTGCCAGCAGCTTAGATCTGAATAGCGGGAGTGATGGGGCCAAAAACATTCAGTACTTC. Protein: CASSLDLNSGSDGAKNIQYF.

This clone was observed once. CDR3 sequence reads: CASSDRDGSYEQYF. The CDR3 bases are TGTGCCAGCAGTGACCGGGACGGGTCCTACGAGCAGTACTTC. This sequence joins TRBV11-2 and TRBJ2-7; TRBD1 or TRBD2 may be the D gene (5 bases each). CDR1 is SGHAT, CDR2 FQNNGV, per germline. This CDR3 comprises 14 residues. With 6 bases removed from V and 1 base from J, the gap between germline ends came to 13 bases.